This T cell receptor (beta chain) was recorded in a study of CXCR3-negative and CXCR3-positive naive CD8 T cells. Overall study context: Roughly 1.5 +/- 0.3 million TRB reads came from each library, giving some 140 million in total. Findings and limits, study-wide: Fresh PBMCs went into most assays, and CXCR3 expression partly declined after cryopreservation. Memory cells showed distinct TRBV-TRBJ patterns, while the two naive subsets matched.

With respect to this clonotype: Its antigen is unknown.

TRB cDNA libraries were made by UMI-labeled 5' RACE. TCRdb reanalyzed the 5' RACE reads and collapses them to one entry per CDR3 protein, without DNA. The table for this sample gives tens of thousands of distinct CDR3 sequences. CDR1 and CDR2 from the germline V gene are MNHEY and SMNVEV (reference sequence). The length of the CDR3 is 15 residues. The chain recombines TRBV27 with TRBJ2-3; TCRdb picks TRBD2, but there is no DNA to check that call. The receptor's source is a human donor in good health. Some clones in this sample may be carry-over from other donors' samples. The specimen sequenced was naive CXCR3- CD8+ T cells from blood. The subset was: CD45RO-CCR7+CD27+CD95- naive CD8+ T cells lacking CXCR3 (TNR3-). CDR3 amino acids: CASRSLAGATDTQYF.